The 22 T cell receptor beta chains reported below all come from one sample, sequenced in a study of shared clonotypes between healthy human individuals. This table comes from immunoSEQ multiplex PCR, and its TCRdb copy is limited to in-frame clones, with some not included. This table has around 2,000,000 clones, about 95% appearing once. CD45RO negativity and positive selection for CCR7 defined naive CD8 cells, a population that excluded terminally differentiated effector memory CD45RA+ cells. The sequencing input was naive CD8+ T cells sorted from blood. These receptors were obtained from a man between 18 and 29 years old in good health.

In DNA form, the CDR3 reads TGTGCCAGTAGTACGGGACAGGGTGGCGGGGAGCTGTTTTTT. Translation gives CASSTGQGGGELFF. The chain is built from TRBV19 and TRBJ2-2; the match to TRBD1 covers 9 bases. The CDR3 sequence is 14 residues long. Germline CDR1 LNHDA, CDR2 SQIVND (reference sequence). V dropped 4 bases and J dropped 7; count of bases not matched to a gene: 4. Combining the CDR3 with reference TRBV19 and TRBJ2-2 gives the whole variable domain DGGITQSPKYLFRKEGQNVTLSCEQNLNHDAMYWYRQDPGQGLRLIYYSQIVNDFQKGDIAEGYSVSREKKESFPLTVTSAQKNPTAFYLCASSTGQGGGELFFGEGSRLTVL.

V gene TRBV2 combines with J gene TRBJ2-7; no clear D gene. V lost 3 bases and J 2 bases, leaving 11 bases between the germline ends. This CDR3 is 14 amino acids long. The germline CDR1 and CDR2 sequences are SNHLY and FYNNEI. CDR3 in amino acids: CASSDGRSTYEQYF. The CDR3 region has the DNA TGTGCCAGCAGTGACGGCAGATCAACCTACGAGCAGTACTTC.

The chain recombines TRBV5-4 with TRBJ2-7, with TRBD2 matching 10 bases. CDR1 and CDR2 (germline): SGHNT, YYREEE (reference sequence). This CDR3 has 15 residues. J was trimmed by 3 bases and V by 0 bases; bases with no gene match: 3. The CDR3 nucleotides read TGTGCCAGCAGCTTGGCTAGCGGGAGTATCTACGAGCAGTACTTC. Translation: CASSLASGSIYEQYF.

The rearrangement uses TRBV6-5 and TRBJ2-5; D gene unclear. Matching the DNA end better, TRBJ2-7 makes the J call doubtful. From germline, CDR1 is MNHEY and CDR2 SVGAGI. This CDR3 is built from 14 residues. CDR3 protein: CASSYSTPSYEQYF. CDR3 nucleotide sequence: TGTGCCAGCAGTTACTCGACTCCTTCCTACGAGCAGTACTTC.

The chain combines TRBV5-4 with TRBJ2-7; D is undetermined. V lost 3 bases to trimming and J lost 5 bases, with 12 bases between them. CDR3 size: 13 residues. From germline, CDR1 is SGHNT and CDR2 YYREEE (reference sequence). Here the CDR3 reads CASSWARRDEQYF. CDR3 DNA sequence: TGTGCCAGCAGCTGGGCTAGGCGTGACGAGCAGTACTTC.

In this sample, this clone turned up a few times. CDR3: CASSHLTGGAGYTF. The CDR3 region has the DNA TGTGCCAGCAGCCATCTAACAGGGGGCGCAGGCTACACCTTC. The V gene is TRBV5-4, the J gene TRBJ1-2; TRBD1 aligns across 9 bases. The trim removed 4 bases at V and 8 bases at J, leaving 9 bases unmatched. This CDR3 region has 14 residues. Germline V gene data show CDR1 as SGHNT and CDR2 as YYREEE (reference sequence).

The count of this clone is one. This chain connects TRBV5-1 to TRBJ1-6, with 8 bases lining up with TRBD1. Germline assignment: CDR1 SGHRS and CDR2 YFSETQ. The CDR3 spans 15 residues. V shed 0 bases, J shed 9 bases, and the junction held 5 bases outside the gene matches. For the CDR3, the DNA is TGCGCCAGCAGCTTGGAGACAGGGGTAATTTCACCCCTCCACTTT. Translating gives CASSLETGVISPLHF.

J is TRBJ2-7 and V is TRBV6-1; possibly TRBD1 for D (5 bases). V was cut by 2 bases and J by 0 bases, with 8 bases left in between. Per germline, CDR1 MNHNS and CDR2 SASEGT. The CDR3 is made up of 14 amino acids. CDR3 nucleotides: TGTGCCAGCAGTGAACAGGACAACTCCTACGAGCAGTACTTC. Translating it yields CASSEQDNSYEQYF.

This chain connects TRBV11-2 to TRBJ1-1, with D possibly TRBD1 on 6 matching bases. The CDR3 totals 12 residues. Per the germline V gene, CDR1 is SGHAT and CDR2 is FQNNGV. V shed 5 bases and J shed 6 bases, with 10 bases lying between them. CDR3 in amino acids: CASSHREAEAFF. CDR3 bases: TGTGCCAGCAGCCACAGGGAGGCTGAAGCTTTCTTT.

V and J are TRBV6-6 and TRBJ1-1; TRBD1 matches 7 bases. Germline CDR1 reads MNHNY; CDR2 reads SVGAGI (reference sequence). This CDR3 contains 14 residues. CDR3 sequence reads: CATLARGAYTEAFF. Here the CDR3 DNA reads TGTGCTACCCTAGCCAGGGGGGCTTACACTGAAGCTTTCTTT.

The chain uses TRBV19 and TRBJ1-6; tentatively, D is TRBD1 (6 bases). The V gene's germline CDR1 is LNHDA and CDR2 SQIVND (reference sequence). This CDR3 contains 15 residues. V was pared by 5 bases and J by 9 bases, with 17 bases between. CDR3 sequence reads: CASSSRDTRGSPLHF. In DNA form, the CDR3 reads TGTGCCAGTAGTTCCCGGGACACCAGGGGTTCACCCCTCCACTTT. The complete variable domain, with remaining parts taken from reference TRBV19 and TRBJ1-6, reads DGGITQSPKYLFRKEGQNVTLSCEQNLNHDAMYWYRQDPGQGLRLIYYSQIVNDFQKGDIAEGYSVSREKKESFPLTVTSAQKNPTAFYLCASSSRDTRGSPLHFGNGTRLTVT.

The rearrangement uses TRBV5-1 and TRBJ2-5; 13 bases map to TRBD2. The CDR3 has 15 amino acids. Germline V lookup: CDR1 SGHRS, CDR2 YFSETQ. J was trimmed by 6 bases and V by 4 bases; bases with no gene match: 6. The CDR3 nucleotides read TGCGCCAGCAGCGGGGGGACTAGCGGGAAACAGACCCAGTACTTC. Translated: CASSGGTSGKQTQYF.

The gene calls are TRBV2 and TRBJ2-7; D is uncertain. The CDR3 covers 11 residues. The germline V and J ends were trimmed by 7 bases and 2 bases, with 6 bases remaining between them. The germline V gene encodes CDR1 SNHLY and CDR2 FYNNEI. In DNA form, the CDR3 reads TGTGCCAGCACGGATACCTACGAGCAGTACTTC. Residues: CASTDTYEQYF.

The V gene is TRBV25-1, the J gene TRBJ2-2; 9 positions agree with TRBD1. Per the germline V gene, CDR1 is MGHDK and CDR2 is SYGVNS. The CDR3 runs 14 residues. The V and J ends lost 5 bases and 5 bases, in that order; junction bases with no gene match: 3. CDR3 loop: CASSTGGYTGELFF. The CDR3 bases are TGTGCCAGCAGTACAGGGGGCTATACCGGGGAGCTGTTTTTT.

J is TRBJ1-6 and V is TRBV7-3; D is uncertain. The germline V and J ends were trimmed by 2 bases and 5 bases, with 10 bases remaining between them. Germline CDR1 SGHTA, CDR2 FQGTGA. The CDR3 totals 15 residues. The CDR3 is CASSLEAGDNSPLHF. In nucleotides, the CDR3 is TGTGCCAGCAGCTTAGAGGCAGGTGATAATTCACCCCTCCACTTT.

This chain uses TRBV5-1 with TRBJ1-1; D remains ambiguous. Per germline, CDR1 SGHRS and CDR2 YFSETQ. This CDR3 contains 15 residues. The ends were cut back, 0 bases at V and 0 bases at J, with 9 bases in the middle. The CDR3 sequence: CASSLDSGLNTEAFF. DNA for the CDR3: TGCGCCAGCAGCTTGGATTCAGGTTTGAACACTGAAGCTTTCTTT.

The chain uses TRBV6-5 and TRBJ2-7; D is uncertain. Per germline, CDR1 MNHEY and CDR2 SVGAGI. CDR3 size: 15 residues. The V end lost 1 base, the J end lost 4 bases, and 14 bases lay between the germline ends. The CDR3 DNA sequence: TGTGCCAGCAGTTACTTTTCAGGACCCGGATACGAGCAGTACTTC. Protein: CASSYFSGPGYEQYF.

The V gene is TRBV6-5, the J gene TRBJ1-1; D might be TRBD1 (6 bases). Germline CDR1 MNHEY, CDR2 SVGAGI. This CDR3 is 15 amino acids long. Between the trimmed V and J ends, which lost 2 bases and 2 bases, there was a span of 12 bases. CDR3: CASSYAGQLNTEAFF. The CDR3 DNA sequence: TGTGCCAGCAGTTACGCGGGACAACTTAACACTGAAGCTTTCTTT.

This clone was seen just once. The chain combines TRBV27 with TRBJ1-3; D uncertain. The CDR3 spans 14 residues. The germline gives CDR1 MNHEY, CDR2 SMNVEV (reference sequence). Trimming left V 7 bases short and J 0 bases short, with 10 bases between. CDR3 in amino acids: CASKLATSGNTIYF. CDR3 in DNA: TGTGCCAGCAAGTTAGCTACCTCTGGAAACACCATATATTTT.

On this clone: Other nucleotide sequences in the sample specify the same CDR3. The rearrangement links TRBV27 to TRBJ2-7; D may correspond to TRBD1 or TRBD2 (5 bases each). V was trimmed by 3 bases and J by 2 bases, leaving 8 bases between them. Germline V gene data show CDR1 as MNHEY and CDR2 as SMNVEV (reference sequence). The CDR3 is made up of 13 amino acids. CDR3 sequence (DNA): TGTGCCAGCAGTTTGGGGGATCCCTACGAGCAGTACTTC. This encodes CASSLGDPYEQYF.

The sample holds one count of this clone. The V and J genes are TRBV5-1 and TRBJ1-3, with D uncertain. The CDR3 is 14 residues long. Looked up from germline, CDR1 is SGHRS and CDR2 is YFSETQ. The V and J ends lost 0 bases and 2 bases respectively, with 6 bases between them. CDR3 DNA sequence: TGCGCCAGCAGCTTGGGGGAAGCTGGAAACACCATATATTTT. Translation gives CASSLGEAGNTIYF.

The chain is built from TRBV2 and TRBJ2-3; D gene ambiguous. Trimming took 0 bases from V and 0 from J, leaving 10 bases between them. The CDR3 is 16 residues long. The germline V gene has CDR1 SNHLY and CDR2 FYNNEI. DNA of the CDR3: TGTGCCAGCAGTGAAGCCTTAGCAGCTAGCACAGATACGCAGTATTTT. Translated, it gives CASSEALAASTDTQYF.